The present TCR beta chain was sequenced within a study of shared T cell receptors in the human thymus. Profiling relied on immunoSEQ multiplex PCR, and the TCRdb table lists in-frame clones only, not all of them. This table holds about 710,000 clones, around 87% found once. The sample was also reused in another study, on human thymus T cells.

The sample taken for sequencing was thymocytes. This receptor was taken from a boy under two years old with a congenital heart defect.

The CDR3 nucleotides are TGTGCCAGCAGCTTACAGGGGGCGAACACTGAAGCTTTCTTT. Protein product: CASSLQGANTEAFF. The gene calls are TRBV7-2 and TRBJ1-1, with 8 bases identical to TRBD1. Germline CDR1 SGHTA, CDR2 FQGNSA. The CDR3 is 14 amino acids. V trimming: 2 bases; J trimming: 1 base; junction bases outside the gene matches: 0. Complete variable domain (other parts from reference TRBV7-2 and TRBJ1-1): GAGVSQSPSNKVTEKGKDVELRCDPISGHTALYWYRQSLGQGLEFLIYFQGNSAPDKSGLPSDRFSAERTGGSVSTLTIQRTQQEDSAVYLCASSLQGANTEAFFGQGTRLTVV.